Here is one T cell receptor (beta chain) with its context. Its antigen is undetermined. The CDR3 spans 12 residues. Germline V lookup: CDR1 SGHTA, CDR2 FQGTGA. Trimming stripped 5 bases from V and 9 bases from J, with 11 bases between. This sample stems from a study of shared clonotypes between healthy human individuals. Study-level results: Relative to clonotypes present in all four donors, those not shared had lower generation probabilities. Memory subsets generally showed lower estimated richness than naive subsets.

DNA at 200 ng, about 30,000 T cell genomes, went into sorted-subset replicate PCRs. Sequencing was performed with immunoSEQ multiplex PCR; in TCRdb, only in-frame clones are kept and a portion is missing. The repertoire holds about 2.1 million clones, with just over 90% as singletons. CD8 cells regarded as naive lacked CD45RO, were positively chosen for CCR7, and omitted terminally differentiated effector memory CD45RA+ cells. The clonotype was recovered from a man between 18 and 29 years old in good health. Some clones in this sample may be carry-over from other donors' samples. The chain is built from TRBV7-3 and TRBJ2-1; D is unresolved. The sequenced sample was naive CD8+ T cells from PBMCs. The CDR3 sequence: CASSPAGGEQFF. CDR3 nucleotide sequence: TGTGCCAGCAGCCCCGCTGGCGGTGAGCAGTTCTTC.